Presented here are 2 T cell receptor beta chains from one specimen sequenced in a study of T cells in Graves' hyperthyroidism and ophthalmopathy. What was amplified from RNA transcripts were TCR beta CDR3 regions. HTBI primers drove first-round RT-PCR of the TCR CDR3. MiXCR, applied by TCRdb to the multiplex PCR reads, yields one record per CDR3 protein. The sample consists of hundreds of thousands of distinct CDR3 sequences, about 15% of them appearing once. Sequenced material: blood. The receptors were sampled from a woman aged 30 to 39 with Graves' hyperthyroidism that later progressed to Graves' ophthalmopathy.

This clonotype was seen ten or more times. The chain uses TRBV20-1 and TRBJ2-7, with a tentative D call TRBD1 (5 bases). The CDR3 loop spans 14 amino acids. The germline V and J ends were trimmed by 8 bases and 1 base, with 18 bases remaining between them. CDR1 and CDR2 (germline): DFQATT, SNEGSKA (reference sequence). CDR3 sequence (DNA): TGCAGTACGACTCGACAGCCGCTATCCTACGAGCAGTACTTC. Amino acids: CSTTRQPLSYEQYF.

This clonotype showed up many times. V gene TRBV2 combines with J gene TRBJ2-1; a weak D match, TRBD2 (5 bases). Germline CDR1 and CDR2: SNHLY and FYNNEI. The ends were cut back, 10 bases at V and 0 bases at J, with 16 bases in the middle. The CDR3 length is 15 residues. CDR3 region: CATSGERSSYNEQFF. As DNA, the CDR3 is TGTGCCACTAGTGGGGAGCGGAGCTCCTACAATGAGCAGTTCTTC.